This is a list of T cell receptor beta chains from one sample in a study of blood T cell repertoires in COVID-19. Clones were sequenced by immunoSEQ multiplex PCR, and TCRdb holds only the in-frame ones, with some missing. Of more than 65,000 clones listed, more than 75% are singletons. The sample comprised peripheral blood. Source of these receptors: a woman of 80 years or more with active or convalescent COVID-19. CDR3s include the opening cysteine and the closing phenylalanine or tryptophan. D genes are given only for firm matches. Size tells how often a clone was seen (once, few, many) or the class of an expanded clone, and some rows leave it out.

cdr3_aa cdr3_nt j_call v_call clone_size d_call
CASSQTGITEAFF TGTGCCAGCAGCCAAACAGGGATCACTGAAGCTTTCTTT TRBJ1-1 TRBV14 - -
CASSLLAVMNTEAFF TGTGCCAGCAGCTTGTTGGCGGTCATGAACACTGAAGCTTTCTTT TRBJ1-1 TRBV5-6 - -
CASSVDDRGYTGELFF TGTGCCAGCAGCGTAGACGACAGGGGGTACACCGGGGAGCTGTTTTTT TRBJ2-2 TRBV9 few TRBD1
CAWSVVGGQNTGELFF TGTGCCTGGAGTGTAGTCGGGGGGCAAAACACCGGGGAGCTGTTTTTT TRBJ2-2 TRBV30 - -
CASSFRAGGTDTQYF TGTGCCAGCAGCTTTAGAGCGGGGGGCACAGATACGCAGTATTTT TRBJ2-3 TRBV7-6 few TRBD2
CASSLLTRDTQYF TGTGCCAGCTCACTACTGACTAGGGATACGCAGTATTTT TRBJ2-3 TRBV18 - -
CASSQGTEYSNQPQHF TGTGCCAGCAGCCAAGGGACAGAGTATAGCAATCAGCCCCAGCATTTT TRBJ1-5 TRBV3-1/TRBV3-2 - -
CASSSRGGEAFF TGTGCCAGTAGTTCAAGGGGGGGTGAAGCTTTCTTT TRBJ1-1 TRBV19 - -
CASSYDGSDTQYF TGTGCCAGCAGTTACGACGGGTCAGATACGCAGTATTTT TRBJ2-3 TRBV6-5 - -
CASSPGQGDTEAFF TGTGCCAGCAGCCCTGGACAGGGTGACACTGAAGCTTTCTTT TRBJ1-1 TRBV28 - TRBD1
CASNGAGGPGDTQYF TGTGCCAGCAATGGTGCGGGGGGCCCAGGGGATACGCAGTATTTT TRBJ2-3 TRBV2 once TRBD2
CASLPTGKSEAFF TGTGCCAGCCTACCGACAGGGAAGTCTGAAGCTTTCTTT TRBJ1-1 TRBV7-2 - TRBD1
CASSEAGNGELFF TGCGCCAGCAGTGAGGCAGGCAACGGGGAGCTGTTTTTT TRBJ2-2 TRBV10-2 - -
CASSAHFTSGGSSYEQYF TGCGCCAGCAGCGCCCACTTCACTAGCGGGGGGTCATCCTACGAGCAGTACTTC TRBJ2-7 TRBV4-3 once TRBD2
CASSPGLPFYEQYF TGTGCCAGCAGCCCGGGACTACCTTTCTACGAGCAGTACTTC TRBJ2-7 TRBV7-2 - TRBD2
CASSTGGAGYEQYF TGTGCCAGCAGCACAGGGGGCGCGGGATACGAGCAGTACTTC TRBJ2-7 TRBV2 - TRBD1
CATSDHPGQGAEQFF TGTGCCACCAGTGATCATCCTGGACAGGGAGCTGAGCAGTTCTTC TRBJ2-1 TRBV24-1 - TRBD1
CASSPGMGGSYGYTF TGTGCCAGTAGTCCTGGGATGGGGGGGAGCTATGGCTACACCTTC TRBJ1-2 TRBV19 - -
CASRPDRNWDEQFF TGTGCCAGCAGGCCTGACAGAAATTGGGATGAGCAGTTCTTC TRBJ2-1 TRBV2 - -
CASTSSGGTYNEQFF TGTGCCAGCACCAGTAGCGGGGGAACCTACAATGAGCAGTTCTTC TRBJ2-1 TRBV2 - TRBD2
CASTQDRRYTGELFF TGTGCCAGCACCCAAGACAGGCGGTACACCGGGGAGCTGTTTTTT TRBJ2-2 TRBV2 - -
CASSHISGTQTSTDTQYF TGTGCCAGCAGCCACATATCCGGGACACAAACTAGCACAGATACGCAGTATTTT TRBJ2-3 TRBV7-6 few -
CAWSVQSNYGYTF TGTGCCTGGAGTGTACAGAGTAACTATGGCTACACCTTC TRBJ1-2 TRBV30 - -
CASSLGRGEQYF TGTGCCAGCAGCCTCGGGAGGGGCGAGCAGTACTTC TRBJ2-7 TRBV14 once TRBD2
CASSEGTSVPSYEQYF TGTGCCAGCAGTGAGGGGACTAGCGTACCCTCTTACGAGCAGTACTTC TRBJ2-7 TRBV2 once TRBD2
CASSRDRVIETQYF TGTGCCAGCAGCCGGGACAGGGTGATTGAGACCCAGTACTTC TRBJ2-5 TRBV28 few TRBD1
CASCRGLMNTEAFF TGTGCCAGCTGTCGGGGTCTAATGAACACTGAAGCTTTCTTT TRBJ1-1 TRBV6-5 - -
CASRKTGTETQYF TGTGCCAGTAGGAAGACAGGGACGGAGACCCAGTACTTC TRBJ2-5 TRBV19 few TRBD1